Below, one T cell receptor beta chain is given with its context. This record comes from a study of T cell changes during pregnancy in multiple sclerosis. CDR1 GTSNPN and CDR2 SVGIG come from the germline V gene (reference sequence). V lost 3 bases to trimming and J lost 11 bases; unmatched junction nucleotides: 12. The CDR3 has 15 amino acids. Assay: immunoSEQ multiplex PCR; the TCRdb copy retains only in-frame clones and omits some. The table includes 30,000 to 45,000 clones, more than 80% detected once. The source was peripheral blood, collected before pregnancy. This sequence was found in a female donor with multiple sclerosis, enrolled in a pregnancy study. The chain uses TRBV30 and TRBJ1-5; 11 positions agree with TRBD1. The CDR3 nucleotides are TGTGCCTGGAGGTTCTGGACAGGGGGCTTTCTGACCCAGCATTTT. Its translation is CAWRFWTGGFLTQHF.